Each of the 29 T cell receptor beta chains below was sequenced from the same sample in a study of Ad26.COV2.S vaccination and SARS-CoV-2 variants. Treatment in this sample: over 15 received Ad26.COV2.S at low or high dose, single or two shots; 5 received placebo; per-sample allocation not given. Vaccine and placebo recipients were sampled on day 63 after the first injection. Sequenced by immunoSEQ multiplex PCR; TCRdb stores in-frame clones only, minus some. The sample shows some 290,000 clones, more than 70% of them seen only once. The starting material was peripheral blood, obtained in a trial of Ad26.COV2.S vaccine versus placebo. Receptor source: a person aged 18 to 65 who received the Ad26.COV2.S COVID-19 vaccine or a placebo.

The CDR3 DNA is TGCGCCAGCAGCCAAGAGGCCGGGTTTCAACGCTACACCTTC. Protein: CASSQEAGFQRYTF. The chain has TRBV4-3 and TRBJ1-2; D gene uncertain. The CDR3 covers 14 residues. CDR1 is LGHNA and CDR2 is YSLEER in the germline V gene. Trimming left V 0 bases short and J 9 bases short, with 14 bases between.

CDR3 protein: CASSDTGQGDGTDTQYF. The CDR3 DNA is TGTGCCAGCAGCGACACGGGACAGGGGGATGGCACAGATACGCAGTATTTT. The chain links TRBV5-5 to TRBJ2-3, with 11 bases lining up with TRBD1. CDR3 length: 17 amino acids. V was pared by 4 bases and J by 1 base, with 8 bases of the junction left unmatched. The germline CDR1 and CDR2 sequences are SGHKS and YYEKEE (reference sequence).

This clone has only one observation. V is TRBV5-1 and J is TRBJ1-2; D not certain. The CDR3 contains 15 residues. V gave up 4 bases and J gave up 6 bases, with 19 bases separating them. Germline V gives CDR1 SGHRS, CDR2 YFSETQ. The CDR3 here is CASSPTPGGNNGYTF. The CDR3 DNA follows: TGCGCCAGCAGCCCGACCCCCGGAGGGAACAATGGCTACACCTTC.

This clone came up once. The same CDR3 also results from other DNA sequences found in this sample. The chain joins TRBV30 to TRBJ1-4; no clear D gene. This CDR3 has 14 amino acids. Germline values: CDR1 GTSNPN, CDR2 SVGIG (reference sequence). V was pared by 0 bases and J by 5 bases, with 10 bases between. CDR3 DNA sequence: TGTGCCTGGAGTGTAGGCAGATTAAATGAAAAACTGTTTTTT. Its protein product is CAWSVGRLNEKLFF.

The genes are TRBV5-1 and TRBJ2-2; tentatively, D is TRBD2 (5 bases). This CDR3 has 16 residues. Trimming removed 2 bases from V and 6 bases from J, with 17 bases in between. CDR1 is SGHRS, CDR2 YFSETQ, per germline. The CDR3 reads CASSFFRSGKAGELFF. CDR3 sequence (DNA): TGCGCCAGCAGCTTCTTTCGTTCGGGAAAGGCCGGGGAGCTGTTTTTT.

The chain carries TRBV4-3 and TRBJ1-1; 9 nucleotides line up with TRBD1. Per germline, CDR1 LGHNA and CDR2 YSLEER. This CDR3 has 16 residues. Germline trimming cut 4 bases from V and 1 base from J; bases unmatched to any gene: 7. CDR3 loop: CASSLDRGAGNTEAFF. The CDR3 DNA reads as TGCGCCAGCAGCCTGGACAGGGGCGCCGGGAACACTGAAGCTTTCTTT.

This chain uses TRBV2 with TRBJ2-7; D remains ambiguous. Germline V gene data show CDR1 as SNHLY and CDR2 as FYNNEI. This CDR3 comprises 12 residues. V lost 4 bases to trimming and J lost 4 bases, with 8 bases between them. The CDR3 loop reads CASSGEPYEQYF. The CDR3 region has the DNA TGTGCCAGCAGTGGGGAACCTTACGAGCAGTACTTC.

V and J are TRBV2 and TRBJ1-3; no clear D gene. This CDR3 comprises 12 residues. CDR1 is SNHLY and CDR2 is FYNNEI in the germline V gene. V was clipped by 2 bases and J by 4 bases, with 3 bases between them. The chain's CDR3 is CASSESGNTIYF. The CDR3 region has the DNA TGTGCCAGCAGTGAAAGCGGAAACACCATATATTTT.

The chain has TRBV30 and TRBJ1-5; the match to TRBD1 covers 8 bases. The CDR3 contains 15 residues. V was clipped by 4 bases and J by 4 bases; unmatched bases: 9. Germline V gene data show CDR1 as GTSNPN and CDR2 as SVGIG (reference sequence). The CDR3 DNA is TGTGCCTGGAAAAATCGGGACAGGCCTAATCAGCCCCAGCATTTT. The encoded protein is CAWKNRDRPNQPQHF.

As to this clone: The sample has other DNA sequences that encode this CDR3 too. The chain recombines TRBV5-1 with TRBJ2-5, with D unresolved. The V end lost 2 bases, the J end lost 2 bases, and 1 base lay between the germline ends. Germline V CDR1 and CDR2: SGHRS, YFSETQ. CDR3 length: 11 residues. The CDR3 spells CASSLQETQYF. CDR3 bases: TGCGCCAGCAGCTTACAAGAGACCCAGTACTTC.

This rearrangement joins TRBV2 to TRBJ2-5; a weak D match, TRBD2 (6 bases). With 8 bases removed from V and 6 bases from J, the gap between germline ends came to 22 bases. Germline V gene sequence: CDR1 SNHLY, CDR2 FYNNEI. This CDR3 contains 15 residues. The CDR3, as DNA: TGTGCCAGCGGGTACCGGGACGCCGGAGGGCAGACCCAGTACTTC. This translates into CASGYRDAGGQTQYF.

V is TRBV30 and J is TRBJ2-4; D perhaps matches TRBD1 (6 bases). The CDR3 has 14 residues. V was pared by 0 bases and J by 8 bases, with 14 bases between. The germline V gene encodes CDR1 GTSNPN and CDR2 SVGIG (reference sequence). CDR3 nucleotide sequence: TGTGCCTGGAGTGTAAATGGGGGCATGGACATTCAGTACTTC. It is translated as CAWSVNGGMDIQYF.

This chain links TRBV3-1 (or the pseudogene TRBV3-2) with TRBJ2-1, with a tentative D call TRBD2 (5 bases). Germline assignment: CDR1 LGHDT and CDR2 YNNKEL (reference sequence). Deletions cut 1 base from V and 9 bases from J, with 10 bases between. CDR3 size: 13 residues. CDR3 nucleotide sequence: TGTGCCAGCAGCCAAGTTCTCAGCGGTGAGCAGTTCTTC. It is translated as CASSQVLSGEQFF.

This chain links TRBV5-6 with TRBJ1-5; D possibly corresponds to TRBD1 (5 bases). The germline CDR1 and CDR2 sequences are SGHDT and YYEEEE. This CDR3 is 14 amino acids long. Between the trimmed V and J ends, which lost 3 bases and 7 bases, there was a span of 14 bases. For the CDR3, the DNA is TGTGCCAGCAGCTCCGGGGGTATCGGGCAGCCCCAGCATTTT. It specifies CASSSGGIGQPQHF. The full variable domain, rest sourced from reference TRBV5-6 and TRBJ1-5, is DAGVTQSPTHLIKTRGQQVTLRCSPKSGHDTVSWYQQALGQGPQFIFQYYEEEERQRGNFPDRFSGHQFPNYSSELNVNALLLGDSALYLCASSSGGIGQPQHFGDGTRLSIL.

The rearrangement links TRBV14 to TRBJ2-1; D is unresolved. This CDR3 contains 13 residues. From germline, CDR1 is SGHDN and CDR2 FVKESK. Trimming took off 1 base at V and 5 bases at J, with 6 bases between the two ends. For the CDR3, the DNA is TGTGCCAGCAGCCAAGTCCAGCACAATGAGCAGTTCTTC. Translating gives CASSQVQHNEQFF.

J is TRBJ2-2 and V is TRBV5-4; D is ambiguous. The CDR3 has 15 amino acids. Germline V gives CDR1 SGHNT, CDR2 YYREEE (reference sequence). With 4 bases removed from V and 0 bases from J, the gap between germline ends came to 10 bases. The CDR3, as DNA: TGTGCCAGCAGCCCCCCTATATCGAACACCGGGGAGCTGTTTTTT. Translating gives CASSPPISNTGELFF.

The chain carries TRBV19 and TRBJ2-1; D remains unclear. The CDR3 has 13 amino acids. Germline CDR1 LNHDA, CDR2 SQIVND (reference sequence). Between the trimmed V and J ends, which lost 0 bases and 9 bases, there was a span of 9 bases. The DNA of the CDR3 is TGTGCCAGTAGTATAGATCGGAGAAGTGAGCAGTTCTTC. Its translation: CASSIDRRSEQFF.

This clone has just a few counts. As DNA, the CDR3 is TGTGCCAGCAGCTTAGTCACTAGCGGGTTCACCAGGGGGGAGACCCAGTACTTC. Translated, it gives CASSLVTSGFTRGETQYF. The chain uses TRBV11-2 and TRBJ2-5; TRBD2 matches at 9 bases. The CDR3 runs 18 residues. V trimming: 1 base; J trimming: 5 bases; junction bases outside the gene matches: 14. Germline CDR1 SGHAT, CDR2 FQNNGV.

The chain is built from TRBV5-8 and TRBJ1-2; TRBD1 is a possible D gene (5 bases). Trimming cost V 2 bases and J 8 bases, with 16 bases left between them. CDR3 size: 14 residues. Germline V CDR1 and CDR2: SGHTS, YDEGEE. CDR3 in DNA: TGTGCCAGCAGCTTACCAGGGTCTCTGGGAGGCTACACCTTC. It encodes CASSLPGSLGGYTF.

The rearrangement uses TRBV7-2 and TRBJ1-2; no reliable D call. Germline V gene data show CDR1 as SGHTA and CDR2 as FQGNSA. The CDR3 contains 13 residues. V was shortened by 1 base and J by 6 bases, with 9 bases between the two germline ends. For the CDR3, the DNA is TGTGCCAGCAGCTTAGTTGGTTGGAATGGCTACACCTTC. Amino acid sequence: CASSLVGWNGYTF.

The chain carries TRBV3-1 (or the pseudogene TRBV3-2) and TRBJ2-5; D unresolved. This CDR3 is 15 amino acids long. V lost 0 bases to trimming and J lost 1 base, with 9 bases between them. Germline lookup yields CDR1 LGHDT and CDR2 YNNKEL (reference sequence). For the CDR3, the DNA is TGTGCCAGCAGCCAAGATCCGGCCAGCCAAGAGACCCAGTACTTC. This sequence encodes CASSQDPASQETQYF.

The chain has TRBV5-1 and TRBJ2-3; 9 bases match TRBD2. Germline-derived CDR1 and CDR2 are SGHRS and YFSETQ. J lost 2 bases, V lost 4 bases, and 8 bases had no gene match. This CDR3 has 16 residues. CDR3: CASSKEIAGDTDTQYF. As DNA, the CDR3 is TGCGCCAGCAGCAAAGAAATAGCGGGGGACACAGATACGCAGTATTTT.

V gene TRBV4-1 combines with J gene TRBJ1-1; D might be TRBD1 (5 bases). The CDR3 has 14 residues. Germline loops: CDR1 MGHRA, CDR2 YSYEKL. With 3 bases removed from V and 7 bases from J, the gap between germline ends came to 15 bases. CDR3 sequence (DNA): TGCGCCAGCAGCCACCCCGGGGGACGGCGTGAAGCTTTCTTT. Amino acids: CASSHPGGRREAFF.

This chain links TRBV19 with TRBJ2-7, with D perhaps TRBD1 (6 bases). This CDR3 is built from 14 residues. Trimming shortened V by 4 bases and J by 2 bases, and 12 bases separated the two germline ends. Germline CDR1 and CDR2: LNHDA and SQIVND (reference sequence). DNA for the CDR3: TGTGCCAGTAGTACCCAGGGGACCACCTACGAGCAGTACTTC. Translating gives CASSTQGTTYEQYF. Full variable domain (missing parts from reference TRBV19 and TRBJ2-7): DGGITQSPKYLFRKEGQNVTLSCEQNLNHDAMYWYRQDPGQGLRLIYYSQIVNDFQKGDIAEGYSVSREKKESFPLTVTSAQKNPTAFYLCASSTQGTTYEQYFGPGTRLTVT.

V is TRBV5-6 and J is TRBJ2-3; 7 positions agree with TRBD2. V shed 1 base and J 1 base; nucleotides not matched to a gene: 9. This CDR3 region has 17 residues. Germline CDR1 SGHDT, CDR2 YYEEEE. The DNA for the CDR3 is TGTGCCAGCAGCTTGTCTTGGGGAGGGTCCCGCACAGATACGCAGTATTTT. This sequence encodes CASSLSWGGSRTDTQYF.

V is TRBV4-2 and J is TRBJ2-1; D gene ambiguous. The CDR3 extends over 13 amino acids. The germline V and J ends were trimmed by 1 base and 8 bases, with 9 bases remaining between them. The germline CDR1 and CDR2 sequences are LGHNA and YNFKEQ. The CDR3 sequence: CASSQGLWDEQFF. The CDR3 DNA reads as TGTGCCAGCAGCCAAGGGCTATGGGATGAGCAGTTCTTC.

This clone was recorded many times. The rearrangement uses TRBV4-3 and TRBJ2-2, with no clear D. Germline lookup yields CDR1 LGHNA and CDR2 YSLEER. Trimming pared 0 bases from V and 0 bases from J, leaving 8 bases between. The CDR3 is made up of 16 amino acids. This CDR3 is CASSQEGYANTGELFF. The CDR3 coding sequence is TGCGCCAGCAGCCAAGAGGGTTACGCGAACACCGGGGAGCTGTTTTTT.

A few counts support this clone. This chain links TRBV4-1 with TRBJ1-5, with 7 bases aligning to TRBD1. The CDR3 covers 16 residues. Germline V gene sequence: CDR1 MGHRA, CDR2 YSYEKL. V shed 4 bases, J shed 9 bases, and the junction held 15 bases outside the gene matches. CDR3 region: CASSPQQGRGAWPQHF. CDR3 coding DNA: TGCGCCAGCAGCCCCCAACAGGGGAGGGGGGCATGGCCCCAGCATTTT.

The genes are TRBV6-1 and TRBJ1-3, with no clear D. Germline CDR1 MNHNS, CDR2 SASEGT. This CDR3 is built from 16 residues. Trimming cost V 3 bases and J 0 bases, with 12 bases left between them. CDR3 region: CASSDGINVSGNTIYF. The CDR3 coding sequence is TGTGCCAGCAGTGATGGCATCAATGTCTCTGGAAACACCATATATTTT.